This TCR beta chain was sequenced in a study of T cell responses to AZD1222 COVID-19 vaccine. Sequencing used immunoSEQ multiplex PCR; TCRdb keeps in-frame clones, though not all of them. The sample includes under 90,000 clones, roughly 88% of them seen just once. The V gene lost 0 bases and the J gene lost 3 bases, with 9 bases spanning the gap. The CDR3 sequence is 14 residues long. CDR1 and CDR2 from the germline V gene are MNHEY and SVGAGI. The study pooled second doses at about 4 or about 12 weeks. The specimen was peripheral blood, collected 28 days after the second AZD1222 dose. The receptor was isolated from an adult who received the AZD1222 COVID-19 vaccine. This chain uses TRBV6-5 with TRBJ2-7; D is uncertain. Written as DNA, the CDR3 is TGTGCCAGCAGTTACTCGGAACAGCTCTACGAGCAGTACTTC. It specifies CASSYSEQLYEQYF.